The 25 T cell receptor beta chains in this list originate from one sample, sequenced in a study of blood T cell repertoires in COVID-19. Generated by immunoSEQ multiplex PCR, the TCRdb table keeps only in-frame clones and is missing some. This sample yields under 60,000 clones, of which roughly 82% are seen a single time; 7% to 8.5% belongs to the top ten. What was sequenced was peripheral blood. These receptors were collected from a man aged 40-49 years with acute or convalescent COVID-19.

The chain has TRBV3-1 (or the pseudogene TRBV3-2) and TRBJ1-2; D possibly corresponds to TRBD1 (5 bases). Germline V CDR1 and CDR2: LGHDT, YNNKEL (reference sequence). Trimming removed 1 base from V and 6 bases from J, with 9 bases in between. CDR3 length equals 13 residues. CDR3 in amino acids: CASSQAGGNGYTF. As DNA, the CDR3 is TGTGCCAGCAGCCAAGCGGGGGGGAATGGCTACACCTTC.

The chain combines TRBV11-2 with TRBJ1-4; the match to TRBD1 covers 11 bases. Per germline, CDR1 SGHAT and CDR2 FQNNGV. V lost 5 bases to trimming and J lost 8 bases; unmatched junction nucleotides: 7. The CDR3 covers 15 residues. The CDR3 nucleotides read TGTGCCAGCAGCCCAGGACAGGGGGCGCGAGAAAAACTGTTTTTT. Amino acid sequence: CASSPGQGAREKLFF.

The V call is TRBV4-3, the J call TRBJ2-7, with 7 bases identical to TRBD1. V trimming: 4 bases; J trimming: 2 bases; junction bases outside the gene matches: 2. Germline V gene sequence: CDR1 LGHNA, CDR2 YSLEER. This CDR3 is built from 13 residues. The CDR3 spells CASSLGTAYEQYF. The CDR3 nucleotides read TGCGCCAGCAGCCTAGGGACAGCCTACGAGCAGTACTTC.

V is TRBV27 and J is TRBJ2-2, with 8 bases aligning to TRBD1. V gave up 6 bases and J gave up 1 base; unmatched junction bases: 4. Germline V gives CDR1 MNHEY, CDR2 SMNVEV (reference sequence). The CDR3 contains 15 residues. The CDR3 spells CASRVGQVNTGELFF. The CDR3 DNA reads as TGTGCCAGCAGAGTGGGACAGGTGAACACCGGGGAGCTGTTTTTT.

The V gene is TRBV7-7, the J gene TRBJ2-1; D possibly corresponds to TRBD2 (5 bases). V lost 2 bases and J lost 0, with 8 bases in between. The length of the CDR3 is 15 residues. In germline, CDR1 is SSHAT, CDR2 FNYEAQ (reference sequence). The CDR3 nucleotides read TGTGCCAGCAGCTTAACGGGGAGCTCCTACAATGAGCAGTTCTTC. This translates into CASSLTGSSYNEQFF.

This clone showed up just once. J is TRBJ1-2 and V is TRBV18; tentatively, D is TRBD1 (6 bases). The CDR3 extends over 15 amino acids. V lost 2 bases, J lost 6 bases, and 16 bases lay in between. Germline V gene sequence: CDR1 KGHSH, CDR2 LQKENI. CDR3 sequence (DNA): TGTGCCAGCTCACCAGGTTGGCAGGGGAACCATGGCTACACCTTC. Translating gives CASSPGWQGNHGYTF.

CDR3 DNA sequence: TGTGCCAGTAGTCGAGGGAGGGGGCAAGAGACCCAGTACTTC. This encodes CASSRGRGQETQYF. V usage is TRBV19 and J usage is TRBJ2-5; TRBD2 might be the D (7 bases). Trimming removed 5 bases at V and 2 bases at J, with 12 bases between. The V gene's germline CDR1 is LNHDA and CDR2 SQIVND (reference sequence). This CDR3 comprises 14 residues.

The genes are TRBV6-6 and TRBJ1-6; TRBD1 aligns across 8 bases. CDR3 length: 19 amino acids. Germline CDR1 and CDR2: MNHNY and SVGAGI (reference sequence). V shed 5 bases and J 7 bases; nucleotides not matched to a gene: 19. In nucleotides, the CDR3 is TGTGCCAGCAGTCATAGAAATACCCCTGGACAGGGTCGCAATTCACCCCTCCACTTT. This translates into CASSHRNTPGQGRNSPLHF.

This chain's CDR3 is CASSLRGGQGNTEAFF. CDR3 sequence (DNA): TGTGCCAGCAGCCTACGTGGGGGACAGGGGAACACTGAAGCTTTCTTT. V gene TRBV7-2 combines with J gene TRBJ1-1; 9 nucleotides match TRBD1. The CDR3 runs 16 residues. The V and J ends lost 5 bases and 1 base, in that order; junction bases with no gene match: 8. CDR1 is SGHTA and CDR2 is FQGNSA in the germline V gene.

The V and J genes are TRBV29-1 and TRBJ2-3, with 8 bases aligning to TRBD2. CDR1 and CDR2 (germline): SQVTM, ANQGSEA. J lost 4 bases, V lost 2 bases, and 2 bases had no gene match. The CDR3 runs 13 residues. As DNA, the CDR3 is TGCAGCGTTGAAAGGCGGGGGGCAGATACGCAGTATTTT. It is translated as CSVERRGADTQYF.

The CDR3: CASLPGTPWLPSSYNEQFF. CDR3 nucleotides: TGTGCCAGCCTACCGGGAACACCCTGGCTTCCGAGCTCCTACAATGAGCAGTTCTTC. The V and J genes are TRBV11-2 and TRBJ2-1; TRBD2 might be the D (5 bases). This CDR3 region has 19 residues. Trimming stripped 8 bases from V and 0 bases from J, with 26 bases between. The germline V gene has CDR1 SGHAT and CDR2 FQNNGV. Full variable domain (rest looked up from reference TRBV11-2 and TRBJ2-1): EAGVAQSPRYKIIEKRQSVAFWCNPISGHATLYWYQQILGQGPKLLIQFQNNGVVDDSQLPKDRFSAERLKGVDSTLKIQPAKLEDSAVYLCASLPGTPWLPSSYNEQFFGPGTRLTVL.

This clone has more than one count but fewer than ten. V and J are TRBV29-1 and TRBJ1-1, with 8 bases that match TRBD1. With V trimmed by 5 bases and J by 10 bases, 6 bases remained unmatched. The CDR3 has 11 residues. Per germline, CDR1 SQVTM and CDR2 ANQGSEA. CDR3: CSVNVDRGAFF. The CDR3 nucleotides read TGCAGCGTTAACGTCGACAGGGGAGCTTTCTTT.

J is TRBJ2-5 and V is TRBV7-9; 11 nucleotides match TRBD1. The V gene end was trimmed by 4 bases and the J gene end by 4 bases; junction bases not matched to a gene: 5. This CDR3 has 15 amino acids. The germline CDR1 and CDR2 sequences are SEHNR and FQNEAQ (reference sequence). DNA of the CDR3: TGTGCCAGCAGCTCCCTGGGACAGGGGGTAGAGACCCAGTACTTC. This sequence encodes CASSSLGQGVETQYF.

CDR3 protein: CASSGQGYTGELFF. The CDR3 DNA sequence: TGTGCCAGCAGCGGTCAGGGCTACACCGGGGAGCTGTTTTTT. The V call is TRBV7-2, the J call TRBJ2-2; tentative D call: TRBD1 (5 bases). The CDR3 sequence is 14 residues long. V was trimmed by 5 bases and J by 3 bases, leaving 10 bases between them. Germline lookup yields CDR1 SGHTA and CDR2 FQGNSA.

The V gene is TRBV4-1, the J gene TRBJ1-1, with D maybe TRBD1 (5 bases). Germline V gives CDR1 MGHRA, CDR2 YSYEKL. CDR3 length equals 16 residues. V was clipped by 4 bases and J by 5 bases, with 20 bases between them. The CDR3 region is CASSLGLLTSVTEAFF. The CDR3 DNA follows: TGCGCCAGCAGCCTGGGACTCCTAACGTCCGTAACTGAAGCTTTCTTT.

This clone was detected only a few times. This sequence joins TRBV7-2 and TRBJ1-1; a weak D match, TRBD1 (6 bases). The CDR3 sequence is 14 residues long. Looked up from germline, CDR1 is SGHTA and CDR2 is FQGNSA. V gave up 3 bases and J gave up 5 bases, with 13 bases separating them. The CDR3 nucleotides read TGTGCCAGCAGCTTTACAGGGATATGGACTGAAGCTTTCTTT. Residues: CASSFTGIWTEAFF.

This clone has just one count. V usage is TRBV24-1 and J usage is TRBJ2-1; unclear D gene. The CDR3 consists of 13 residues. Deletions cut 0 bases from V and 10 bases from J, with 9 bases between. Germline CDR1 and CDR2: KGHDR and SFDVKD. As DNA, the CDR3 is TGTGCCACCAGTGATTTGTCAGGCCAGGAGCAGTTCTTC. It translates to CATSDLSGQEQFF.

This chain uses TRBV29-1 with TRBJ1-4, with 9 bases fitting TRBD1. Germline loops: CDR1 SQVTM, CDR2 ANQGSEA. V shed 6 bases, J shed 6 bases, and the junction held 5 bases outside the gene matches. This CDR3 has 13 amino acids. DNA of the CDR3: TGCAGCGTCCTACAGGGGGCTTATGAAAAACTGTTTTTT. It yields the protein CSVLQGAYEKLFF. Supplemented by reference TRBV29-1 and TRBJ1-4, the full variable domain reads SAVISQKPSRDICQRGTSLTIQCQVDSQVTMMFWYRQQPGQSLTLIATANQGSEATYESGFVIDKFPISRPNLTFSTLTVSNMSPEDSSIYLCSVLQGAYEKLFFGSGTQLSVL.

The rearrangement uses TRBV10-2 and TRBJ2-5; D is possibly TRBD1 (6 bases). The germline V and J ends were trimmed by 4 bases and 3 bases, with 18 bases remaining between them. Germline V gene lookup returns CDR1 WSHSY and CDR2 SAAADI. The CDR3 is 16 residues long. The CDR3: CASSAKGDPAEETQYF. DNA of the CDR3: TGCGCCAGCAGTGCAAAGGGGGACCCGGCAGAAGAGACCCAGTACTTC.

The chain uses TRBV12-3 or TRBV12-4 and TRBJ1-1, with 7 bases lining up with TRBD1. The CDR3 covers 13 residues. V gave up 1 base and J gave up 8 bases; unmatched junction bases: 4. CDR3 protein: CASSLEGAGEAFF. The CDR3 DNA reads TGTGCCAGCAGTTTAGAGGGGGCGGGCGAAGCTTTCTTT.

The gene calls are TRBV7-2 and TRBJ2-7, with 11 bases lining up with TRBD1. From germline, CDR1 is SGHTA and CDR2 FQGNSA. V shed 4 bases and J 3 bases; nucleotides not matched to a gene: 5. The CDR3 has 15 amino acids. CDR3 sequence (DNA): TGTGCCAGCAGCTCGGGACAGGGGGTGATCTACGAGCAGTACTTC. Its translation is CASSSGQGVIYEQYF.

This rearrangement joins TRBV12-3 or TRBV12-4 to TRBJ1-1, with D uncertain. The CDR3 contains 13 residues. V gave up 3 bases and J gave up 5 bases, with 10 bases separating them. CDR3 sequence (DNA): TGTGCCAGCAGTTTCCAAATCTATACTGAAGCTTTCTTT. Translation gives CASSFQIYTEAFF.

The CDR3: CASAPNLGRANTGELFF. CDR3 DNA: TGTGCTAGTGCACCAAACCTCGGCAGGGCCAACACCGGGGAGCTGTTTTTT. The rearrangement joins TRBV12-5 to TRBJ2-2; possibly TRBD1 for D (5 bases). The CDR3 loop spans 17 amino acids. The germline gives CDR1 LGHNT, CDR2 FRNRAP. Trimming cost V 7 bases and J 2 bases, with 20 bases left between them.

Of note for this clone: Other DNA sequences from this sample encode an identical CDR3 as well. This chain connects TRBV14 to TRBJ1-1; D remains ambiguous. This CDR3 is built from 13 residues. V lost 0 bases and J 2 bases, leaving 4 bases between the germline ends. CDR1 and CDR2 from the germline V gene are SGHDN and FVKESK. For the CDR3, the DNA is TGTGCCAGCAGCCAAGATCAAAACACTGAAGCTTTCTTT. Translation: CASSQDQNTEAFF.

The chain has TRBV5-1 and TRBJ1-1, with a possible D match to TRBD1 (5 bases). The CDR3 extends over 12 amino acids. The V and J ends lost 0 bases and 8 bases respectively, with 8 bases between them. Germline V gives CDR1 SGHRS, CDR2 YFSETQ. The CDR3 spells CASSLARGEAFF. The DNA for the CDR3 is TGCGCCAGCAGCTTGGCCCGGGGGGAAGCTTTCTTT.